This TCR beta chain comes out of a study of blood T cell repertoires in COVID-19. Study background: Material from acute and convalescent COVID-19 was sourced from the United States, Italy and Spain. PBMCs, B-cell-depleted T cells, or T cells provided the cDNA or gDNA that made up the material.

Original analysis: Estimation of nucleated cell counts relied on the amplification of reference gene primers. Sequencing used immunoSEQ multiplex PCR; TCRdb keeps in-frame clones, though not all of them. That table is the source of V, J and clone size, and D and trimming were worked out from the DNA. The data show fewer than 200,000 clones, 82% seen once. The V and J ends lost 3 bases and 4 bases respectively, with 7 bases between them. The CDR3 is 13 residues long. It was during active infection that Seattle patients were enrolled and then longitudinally followed. The chain links TRBV12-3 or TRBV12-4 to TRBJ1-5; D gene ambiguous. The sample was peripheral blood. The sequence came from a woman aged 55-75 years with COVID-19, enrolled during active disease. The CDR3: CASSLIENQPQHF. CDR3 nucleotide sequence: TGTGCCAGCAGTTTGATAGAGAATCAGCCCCAGCATTTT.